This T cell receptor (beta chain) is from a study of identifying expanded T cells in peripheral blood. Sequencing used immunoSEQ multiplex PCR; TCRdb keeps in-frame clones, though not all of them. This sample has fewer than 85,000 clones, with about four fifths found just once. Sequenced material: blood. The sequence came from a person aged 18-69 years in good health.

CDR3 bases: TGCGCCAGCAGCTTCCGAGAGGGGCGGGTGTTTTTT. This translates into CASSFREGRVFF. The rearrangement joins TRBV4-3 to TRBJ2-2, with D perhaps given as TRBD1 or TRBD2 (5 bases each). CDR1 and CDR2 from the germline V gene are LGHNA and YSLEER. The V gene lost 5 bases and the J gene lost 15 bases, with 16 bases spanning the gap. The CDR3 loop spans 12 amino acids.